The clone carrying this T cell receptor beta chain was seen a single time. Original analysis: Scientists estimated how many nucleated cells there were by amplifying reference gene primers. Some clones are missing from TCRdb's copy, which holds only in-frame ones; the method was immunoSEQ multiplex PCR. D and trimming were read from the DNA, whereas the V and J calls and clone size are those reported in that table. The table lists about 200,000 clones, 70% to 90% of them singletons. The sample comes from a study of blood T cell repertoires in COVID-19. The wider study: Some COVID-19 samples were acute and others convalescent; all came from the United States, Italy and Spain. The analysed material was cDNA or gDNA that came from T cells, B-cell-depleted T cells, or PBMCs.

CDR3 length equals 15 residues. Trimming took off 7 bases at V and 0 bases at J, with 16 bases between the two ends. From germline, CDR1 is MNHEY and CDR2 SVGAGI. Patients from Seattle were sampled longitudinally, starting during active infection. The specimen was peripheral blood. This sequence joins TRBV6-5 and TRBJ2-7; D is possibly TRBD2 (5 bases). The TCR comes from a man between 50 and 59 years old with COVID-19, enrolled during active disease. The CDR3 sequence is CASTPYRGLSYEQYF. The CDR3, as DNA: TGTGCCAGCACCCCCTATAGAGGGCTCTCCTACGAGCAGTACTTC.